The 25 T cell receptor beta chains presented below share a single source sample, sequenced in a study of OX40 agonist ivuxolimab in advanced cancers. Repertoires were generated with immunoSEQ multiplex PCR, while TCRdb's copy carries only in-frame clones and drops some. The sample holds around 7,000 clones, 74% seen once. The starting material was CD4+ or CD8+ T cells sorted from blood, obtained in a trial of the OX40 agonist ivuxolimab. These receptors came from an adult with an advanced solid tumor such as melanoma, head and neck, liver or kidney cancer.

The chain combines TRBV2 with TRBJ2-7; 14 nucleotides line up with TRBD2. With 4 bases clipped from V and 6 bases from J, the junction kept 2 bases outside the gene matches. The CDR3 contains 14 residues. Looked up from germline, CDR1 is SNHLY and CDR2 is FYNNEI. The CDR3 DNA reads TGTGCCAGCAGTGGACTAGCGGGAGGGTCCGAGCAGTACTTC. Translation gives CASSGLAGGSEQYF.

The V and J genes are TRBV19 and TRBJ2-1; 9 bases line up with TRBD1. The V segment lost 4 bases and the J segment 4 bases; nucleotides outside the gene matches: 8. Germline V gives CDR1 LNHDA, CDR2 SQIVND (reference sequence). The CDR3 has 16 residues. For the CDR3, the DNA is TGTGCCAGTAGTAAAGTAGACAGGGGGTTGTACAATGAGCAGTTCTTC. Translation gives CASSKVDRGLYNEQFF.

The chain combines TRBV27 with TRBJ2-3; the match to TRBD2 covers 13 bases. CDR1 and CDR2 (germline): MNHEY, SMNVEV (reference sequence). Trimming took 7 bases from V and 3 from J; bases not matched to a gene: 13. This CDR3 is built from 18 residues. CDR3 protein: CASIPSRTSGSQTDTQYF. As DNA, the CDR3 is TGTGCCAGCATCCCATCGCGGACTAGCGGGAGTCAGACAGATACGCAGTATTTT.

V is TRBV9 and J is TRBJ2-5; 8 bases match TRBD2. The CDR3 has 14 residues. V lost 0 bases to trimming and J lost 4 bases; unmatched junction nucleotides: 2. Germline loops: CDR1 SGDLS, CDR2 YYNGEE. CDR3 DNA: TGTGCCAGCAGCGTAGCGGGAGGGGGAGAGACCCAGTACTTC. Translation: CASSVAGGGETQYF. Based on the CDR3 plus reference TRBV9 and TRBJ2-5, the full variable domain is DSGVTQTPKHLITATGQRVTLRCSPRSGDLSVYWYQQSLDQGLQFLIQYYNGEERAKGNILERFSAQQFPDLHSELNLSSLELGDSALYFCASSVAGGGETQYFGPGTRLLVL.

CDR3 loop: CASSFVGALKETQYF. In DNA, the CDR3 is TGTGCCAGTAGTTTTGTGGGGGCGCTGAAAGAGACCCAGTACTTC. The chain uses TRBV19 and TRBJ2-5, with a possible D match to TRBD1 (6 bases). V was clipped by 5 bases and J by 3 bases, with 16 bases between them. The CDR3 is made up of 15 amino acids. Germline assignment: CDR1 LNHDA and CDR2 SQIVND (reference sequence).

The chain carries TRBV9 and TRBJ2-1, with 8 nucleotides matching TRBD1. CDR3 length equals 15 residues. The germline CDR1 and CDR2 sequences are SGDLS and YYNGEE. Trimming cost V 4 bases and J 1 base; bases outside gene matches: 4. CDR3 sequence: CASSPGGKSYNEQFF. The CDR3 DNA reads TGTGCCAGCAGCCCAGGGGGCAAGTCCTACAATGAGCAGTTCTTC.

This clone was found once. This sequence joins TRBV6-6 and TRBJ2-7, with a weak D call TRBD1 (5 bases). This CDR3 is built from 15 residues. V lost 3 bases and J lost 4, with 16 bases in between. Per germline, CDR1 MNHNY and CDR2 SVGAGI (reference sequence). CDR3 sequence (DNA): TGTGCCAGCAGTTATCTCAGGGATCAACTATACGAGCAGTACTTC. Encoded protein: CASSYLRDQLYEQYF.

The CDR3 nucleotides are TGTGCCAGCAGTGAATCGGGACACCGTGAGCAGTTCTTC. Protein: CASSESGHREQFF. The V gene is TRBV6-4, the J gene TRBJ2-1; D possibly corresponds to TRBD1 (6 bases). Germline V CDR1 and CDR2: MRHNA, SNTAGT. The CDR3 length is 13 residues. The V and J ends lost 3 bases and 9 bases respectively, with 12 bases between them.

This clone was counted between two and nine times. This chain joins TRBV7-2 and TRBJ2-1; 8 positions agree with TRBD2. V was clipped by 1 base and J by 8 bases; unmatched bases: 10. The CDR3 runs 16 residues. Germline CDR1 reads SGHTA; CDR2 reads FQGNSA. The CDR3 DNA follows: TGTGCCAGCAGCTTAGTTCCAGCGGGGGTAAGCGATGAGCAGTTCTTC. Amino acid sequence: CASSLVPAGVSDEQFF.

The rearrangement links TRBV19 to TRBJ1-1; the D is unclear. There are 11 residues in the CDR3. Per germline, CDR1 LNHDA and CDR2 SQIVND (reference sequence). The V end was cut by 5 bases, the J end by 5 bases, with 6 bases between. The CDR3 region is CASSPGTEAFF. The DNA of the CDR3 is TGTGCCAGTAGTCCTGGTACTGAAGCTTTCTTT. Variable domain in full (rest from reference TRBV19 and TRBJ1-1): DGGITQSPKYLFRKEGQNVTLSCEQNLNHDAMYWYRQDPGQGLRLIYYSQIVNDFQKGDIAEGYSVSREKKESFPLTVTSAQKNPTAFYLCASSPGTEAFFGQGTRLTVV.

V and J are TRBV19 and TRBJ2-7; the D gene is possibly TRBD2 (7 bases). Germline V CDR1 and CDR2: LNHDA, SQIVND (reference sequence). CDR3 length: 14 amino acids. The DNA for the CDR3 is TGTCCGGGACACAGGGAGGGGACAATCTACGAGCAGTACTTC. Amino acids: CPGHREGTIYEQYF.

The chain carries TRBV11-3 and TRBJ1-1, with 9 positions matching TRBD1. Germline V gives CDR1 SGHNT, CDR2 YENEEA. The CDR3 runs 14 residues. The V segment lost 5 bases and the J segment 4 bases; nucleotides outside the gene matches: 5. The DNA of the CDR3 is TGTGCCAGCAGCGCCACGACAGGGGGCACTGAAGCTTTCTTT. Protein: CASSATTGGTEAFF.

The J gene is TRBJ1-2, the V gene TRBV27; D is unclear. Per germline, CDR1 MNHEY and CDR2 SMNVEV (reference sequence). This CDR3 spans 15 amino acids. V was clipped by 0 bases and J by 4 bases, with 12 bases between them. The CDR3 DNA is TGTGCCAGCAGTTTATCGGTCAGACCTATCTATGGCTACACCTTC. Its protein is CASSLSVRPIYGYTF.

The rearrangement joins TRBV18 to TRBJ2-5; 11 bases are shared with TRBD2. The CDR3 runs 17 residues. Trimming took 4 bases from V and 5 from J; bases not matched to a gene: 12. Germline CDR1 KGHSH, CDR2 LQKENI. The CDR3 spells CASSRTSGSHLGETQYF. Written as DNA, the CDR3 is TGTGCCAGCTCACGGACTAGCGGGTCCCACCTGGGGGAGACCCAGTACTTC.

The V and J genes are TRBV7-9 and TRBJ2-3, with a tentative D call TRBD1 (6 bases). The germline V gene encodes CDR1 SEHNR and CDR2 FQNEAQ (reference sequence). The CDR3 runs 17 residues. V was pared by 2 bases and J by 3 bases, with 18 bases between. The CDR3 loop is CASSLTSRGLGTDTQYF. CDR3 nucleotide sequence: TGTGCCAGCAGCTTAACCAGTAGGGGGTTAGGAACAGATACGCAGTATTTT. Combining the CDR3 with reference TRBV7-9 and TRBJ2-3 gives the whole variable domain DTGVSQNPRHKITKRGQNVTFRCDPISEHNRLYWYRQTLGQGPEFLTYFQNEAQLEKSRLLSDRFSAERPKGSFSTLEIQRTEQGDSAMYLCASSLTSRGLGTDTQYFGPGTRLTVL.

This clone is termed medium-sized (0.01 to 0.1%). The CDR3 bases are TGTGCCAGCAGTTACCGGGACGGGGAAACTGAAGCTTTCTTT. It specifies CASSYRDGETEAFF. This chain joins TRBV27 and TRBJ1-1; D may be TRBD1 (5 bases). Per germline, CDR1 MNHEY and CDR2 SMNVEV (reference sequence). This CDR3 is 14 amino acids long. Trimming pared 4 bases from V and 5 bases from J, leaving 14 bases between.

About this clone: An end of the junction differs from the germline gene, which may be a read error. This sequence joins TRBV5-3 and TRBJ2-1, with D tentatively TRBD2 (6 bases). TRBV5-3 is identified as an open reading frame with a role that is uncertain. The CDR3 has 12 residues. The CDR3 spells CASSLGGNEQFF. The CDR3 DNA sequence: TGTGCCAGCAGCTTGGGGGGTAATGAGCAGTTCTTC.

The chain carries TRBV27 and TRBJ2-3; D assignment may be TRBD1 or TRBD2 (5 bases each). V dropped 4 bases and J dropped 7 bases, with 15 bases sitting between them. This CDR3 has 14 amino acids. The germline V gene has CDR1 MNHEY and CDR2 SMNVEV (reference sequence). As DNA, the CDR3 is TGTGCCAGCAGTTCGACTTGGGACGGAAATACGCAGTATTTT. It specifies CASSSTWDGNTQYF.

This sequence joins TRBV4-1 and TRBJ2-5, with D tentatively TRBD1 (6 bases). CDR3 size: 14 residues. Trimming removed 1 base at V and 8 bases at J, with 14 bases between. In germline, CDR1 is MGHRA, CDR2 YSYEKL. CDR3 amino acids: CASSQGDRSTTQYF. DNA of the CDR3: TGCGCCAGCAGCCAAGGAGACAGGTCTACTACCCAGTACTTC.

Here the CDR3 DNA reads TGTGCCAGCAGTGAATTGGTAGCGGGGGGGGAAGAGACCCAGTACTTC. This translates into CASSELVAGGEETQYF. This chain links TRBV6-1 with TRBJ2-5, with TRBD2 matching 11 bases. The germline V gene has CDR1 MNHNS and CDR2 SASEGT. V shed 2 bases and J 3 bases; nucleotides not matched to a gene: 5. The CDR3 contains 16 residues.

The chain has TRBV5-1 and TRBJ2-7; D is uncertain. Germline CDR1 SGHRS, CDR2 YFSETQ. V shed 0 bases and J shed 4 bases, with 5 bases lying between them. This CDR3 contains 12 residues. CDR3 in DNA: TGCGCCAGCAGCTTGGATACATACGAGCAGTACTTC. This sequence encodes CASSLDTYEQYF.

The table lists this clone with a few counts. The chain is built from TRBV9 and TRBJ2-3; 8 nucleotides agree with TRBD2. The germline gives CDR1 SGDLS, CDR2 YYNGEE. The CDR3 runs to 15 residues. Trimming at V came to 4 bases and at J to 0 bases, leaving 4 bases not matched to a gene. CDR3 coding DNA: TGTGCCAGCAGCTTGGGACTAGGGAGCACAGATACGCAGTATTTT. It yields the protein CASSLGLGSTDTQYF.

V and J are TRBV11-2 and TRBJ2-7, with TRBD2 matching over 8 bases. Germline trimming cut 3 bases from V and 3 bases from J; bases unmatched to any gene: 4. Per the germline V gene, CDR1 is SGHAT and CDR2 is FQNNGV. The CDR3 spans 14 residues. The DNA for the CDR3 is TGTGCCAGCAGCTTGGGGACTAGGGTCTACGAGCAGTACTTC. The encoded protein is CASSLGTRVYEQYF.

This chain uses TRBV4-1 with TRBJ2-7; no clear D gene. The length of the CDR3 is 14 residues. Trimming took 4 bases from V and 2 from J, leaving 12 bases between them. CDR1 MGHRA and CDR2 YSYEKL come from the germline V gene. CDR3 nucleotides: TGCGCCAGCAGCCCATCGACCGTTACCTACGAGCAGTACTTC. Translation gives CASSPSTVTYEQYF.

This clone appeared a few times. J is TRBJ2-1 and V is TRBV27; 11 nucleotides match TRBD1. The CDR3 spans 15 residues. CDR1 is MNHEY, CDR2 SMNVEV, per germline (reference sequence). V lost 2 bases to trimming and J lost 5 bases; unmatched junction nucleotides: 2. DNA for the CDR3: TGTGCCAGCAGTTTAGGACAGGGGGCCCACAATGAGCAGTTCTTC. Translating it yields CASSLGQGAHNEQFF.